One sample yielded the 12 T cell receptor beta chains listed below, sequenced in a study of T cells in Graves' hyperthyroidism and ophthalmopathy. TCR beta CDR3 region amplification was performed from RNA transcripts. Initially, a first-round RT-PCR of the TCR CDR3 employed the HTBI primer set. Each CDR3 protein is one row after TCRdb ran MiXCR on the multiplex PCR reads. The sample includes hundreds of thousands of distinct CDR3 sequences, just over 45% of them seen just once. The sample consisted of peripheral blood or thyroid tissue (not recorded which). The origin of the receptors is a woman aged 18-30 years with Graves' hyperthyroidism.

This clonotype has a count of ten or more. The V call is TRBV29-1, the J call TRBJ1-5; TRBD1 is a possible D gene (6 bases). The CDR3 extends over 12 amino acids. Trimming took 5 bases from V and 4 from J, leaving 9 bases between them. The germline V gene has CDR1 SQVTM and CDR2 ANQGSEA. The CDR3 DNA follows: TGCAGCGTTAGGGACACAAATCAGCCCCAGCATTTT. It is translated as CSVRDTNQPQHF.

Only a few counts were recorded for this clonotype. This chain joins TRBV2 and TRBJ1-2; the D is unclear. CDR1 is SNHLY, CDR2 FYNNEI, per germline. V lost 6 bases to trimming and J lost 8 bases, with 16 bases between them. This CDR3 spans 13 amino acids. In nucleotides, the CDR3 is TGTGCCAGCAGCTTAAACCCGATCGGGGGCTACACCTTC. It specifies CASSLNPIGGYTF.

Many counts were recorded for this clonotype. Relative to the germline gene, one junction end is altered; a read error may explain this. The CDR3 region is CASSATTGSGANVLTF. Here the CDR3 DNA reads TGTGCCAGCAGTGCCACAACAGGGTCTGGGGCCAACGTCCTGACTTTC. The chain recombines TRBV10-3 with TRBJ2-6, with D perhaps matching TRBD1 (6 bases). CDR1 ENHRY and CDR2 SYGVKD come from the germline V gene. The CDR3 has 16 residues.

The genes are TRBV10-3 and TRBJ2-3, with 7 positions matching TRBD1. The CDR3 spans 15 residues. Germline V gives CDR1 ENHRY, CDR2 SYGVKD. The junction had 4 bases not matched to a gene; V was cut back by 0 bases and J by 4 bases. The chain's CDR3 is CAISESGQTADTQYF. In nucleotides, the CDR3 is TGTGCCATCAGTGAGTCGGGACAGACGGCAGATACGCAGTATTTT.

This clonotype was picked up a small number of times. A much larger clone is a single base away; this may be a read error. The rearrangement uses TRBV12-3 or TRBV12-4 and TRBJ1-2; a possible D gene is TRBD1 (6 bases). CDR3 size: 12 residues. Trimming stripped 7 bases from V and 0 bases from J, with 6 bases between. CDR3 sequence: CASKGANYGYTF. The CDR3, as DNA: TGTGCCAGCAAGGGGGCTAACTATGGCTACACCTTC.

This clonotype was counted ten times or more. The gene calls are TRBV10-3 and TRBJ1-3, with D maybe TRBD1 (6 bases). CDR1 is ENHRY and CDR2 is SYGVKD in the germline V gene. V was cut by 8 bases and J by 2 bases, with 19 bases left in between. The CDR3 consists of 16 residues. The CDR3 region has the DNA TGTGCCATCGGCAAAACACCAGGGGATCCTGGAAACACCATATATTTT. It specifies CAIGKTPGDPGNTIYF.

This clonotype was picked up many times. This sequence joins TRBV7-6 and TRBJ1-3; D is unclear. The CDR3 has 16 residues. Germline assignment: CDR1 SGHVS and CDR2 FNYEAQ. V shed 5 bases and J shed 0 bases, with 14 bases lying between them. The CDR3 reads CASSQTLPGSGNTIYF. CDR3 coding DNA: TGTGCCAGCAGCCAGACGCTTCCTGGCTCTGGAAACACCATATATTTT.

There are many counts of this clonotype. V and J are TRBV7-3 and TRBJ2-5; 9 bases line up with TRBD2. CDR3 length equals 15 residues. The V and J ends lost 5 bases and 5 bases, in that order; junction bases with no gene match: 9. Germline loops: CDR1 SGHTA, CDR2 FQGTGA. CDR3 in amino acids: CASSLTSAGGETQYF. CDR3 DNA: TGTGCCAGCAGCCTCACCAGTGCGGGAGGGGAGACCCAGTACTTC.

V is TRBV20-1 and J is TRBJ1-5, with TRBD1 as a possible D gene (6 bases). Germline CDR1 and CDR2: DFQATT and SNEGSKA (reference sequence). The germline V and J ends were trimmed by 0 bases and 2 bases, with 14 bases remaining between them. The CDR3 contains 16 residues. The CDR3 nucleotides read TGCAGTGCTAGAGAAGGGGCCAGGGGAGGCAATCAGCCCCAGCATTTT. Amino acid sequence: CSAREGARGGNQPQHF.

The V gene is TRBV6-6, the J gene TRBJ1-4, with 7 bases lining up with TRBD1. After removal of 5 bases from V and 0 bases from J, the junction contained 9 bases not matched to a gene. CDR3 length: 17 residues. CDR1 is MNHNY and CDR2 is SVGAGI in the germline V gene (reference sequence). The CDR3: CASSLTGIDATNEKLFF. CDR3 DNA sequence: TGTGCCAGCAGTCTGACAGGGATAGATGCAACTAATGAAAAACTGTTTTTT.

The chain carries TRBV25-1 and TRBJ1-2, with 8 bases that match TRBD1. The CDR3 is 13 residues long. Germline V gene data show CDR1 as MGHDK and CDR2 as SYGVNS. The CDR3, as DNA: TGTGCTAAAGATGGCACAGGGGGCTATGGCTACACCTTC. This translates into CAKDGTGGYGYTF.

This clonotype was counted ten times or more. The chain recombines TRBV7-9 with TRBJ1-1; TRBD1 is a possible D gene (5 bases). The CDR3 totals 16 residues. Germline CDR1 reads SEHNR; CDR2 reads FQNEAQ (reference sequence). V dropped 5 bases and J dropped 3 bases, with 19 bases sitting between them. The CDR3 DNA reads TGTGCCAGCAGCGAGCACGCAAGCAGGGAACACACTGAAGCTTTCTTT. Translated, it gives CASSEHASREHTEAFF.